This T cell receptor beta chain derives from a study of blood T cells in healthy people across ages. The authors drew about 9.5 milliliters of peripheral blood from each donor. This clonotype was counted between two and nine times. Combining a sample-barcoded 5' primer with a J-beta primer mix, a second PCR ran for 7 to 11 cycles. A minimum of 3 million CDR3-containing paired-end reads was obtained for each sample. TCRdb ran MiXCR on the 5' RACE reads and lists one entry per CDR3 protein. The data hold hundreds of thousands of distinct CDR3 sequences, with around 36% observed a single time. Germline CDR1 reads ENHRY; CDR2 reads SYGVKD. With 5 bases removed from V and 13 bases from J, the gap between germline ends came to 18 bases. CDR3 size: 13 residues.

The rearrangement joins TRBV10-3 to TRBJ2-4, with D perhaps assigned TRBD1 or TRBD2 (5 bases each). The sequence derives from a man between 18 and 29 years old in good health. The material sequenced was blood. The CDR3 here is CAISPGTRWEQYF. The CDR3 DNA reads TGTGCCATCAGTCCGGGGACCAGGTGGGAGCAGTACTTC.